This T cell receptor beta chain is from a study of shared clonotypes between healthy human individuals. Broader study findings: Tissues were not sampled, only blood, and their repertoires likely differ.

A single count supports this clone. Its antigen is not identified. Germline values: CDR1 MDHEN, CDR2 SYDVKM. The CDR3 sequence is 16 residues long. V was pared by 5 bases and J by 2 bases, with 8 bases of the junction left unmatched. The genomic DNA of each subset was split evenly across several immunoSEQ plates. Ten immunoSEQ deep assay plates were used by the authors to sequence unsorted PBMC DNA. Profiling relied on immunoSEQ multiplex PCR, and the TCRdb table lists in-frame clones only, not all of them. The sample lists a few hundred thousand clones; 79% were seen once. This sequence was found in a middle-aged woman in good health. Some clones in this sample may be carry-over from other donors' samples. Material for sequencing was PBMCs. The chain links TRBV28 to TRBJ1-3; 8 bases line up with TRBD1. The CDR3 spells CASSPTGGITGNTIYF. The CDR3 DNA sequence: TGTGCCAGCAGTCCAACAGGGGGGATCACTGGAAACACCATATATTTT. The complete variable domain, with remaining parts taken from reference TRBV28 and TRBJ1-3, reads DVKVTQSSRYLVKRTGEKVFLECVQDMDHENMFWYRQDPGLGLRLIYFSYDVKMKEKGDIPEGYSVSREKKERFSLILESASTNQTSMYLCASSPTGGITGNTIYFGEGSWLTVV.